The present TCR beta chain was sequenced within a study of vaccination and CD4 T cells after COVID-19. Across the whole study: Vaccination of participants consisted of two doses of either BNT162b2 or mRNA-1273 vaccine. Points from the study as a whole: Going from approximately 21 to 40, median SARS-CoV-2-reactive clonotypes did not rise significantly.

This clonotype was counted only a few times. The antigen remains undetermined. Indicated treatment: approximately 9-day PBMC culture with coronavirus spike peptide pools or control peptides (ViraFEST assay). Every positive PCR date fell between March and December 2020, earlier than the US Alpha, Beta and Delta variants. With fresh IL-2 medium, half the medium was replaced on days 3 and 7. Germline-derived CDR1 and CDR2 are ENHRY and SYGVKD. The length of the CDR3 is 12 residues. V lost 6 bases and J 2 bases, leaving 6 bases between the germline ends. The Oncomine TCR Beta short-read assay was what sequenced the DNA obtained from cultured CD4+ T cells. TCRdb re-called the PCR reads through MiXCR, storing one row per CDR3 protein. The sample has 15,000 to 20,000 distinct CDR3 sequences, roughly 23% seen once.

The chain has TRBV10-3 and TRBJ2-3; no clear D. The sequence was collected from a human donor with COVID-19. Sequencing was performed on cultured CD4+ T cells from blood. The CDR3 nucleotides are TGTGCCATCAGGGCCCTCACAGATACGCAGTATTTT. It yields the protein CAIRALTDTQYF.